This T cell receptor beta chain was documented in a study of cytomegalovirus exposure and HLA in healthy donors. Study-wide points: There were 164 TCR beta chains listed as cytomegalovirus-associated. For most TCR sequences rarity was the rule, although some public TCRs occurred in many donors. The tendency of first-cohort TCR clusters to co-occur in the roughly 120 validation repertoires was the finding of a later analysis.

Trimming cost V 3 bases and J 0 bases, with 19 bases left between them. The CDR3 runs 18 residues. CDR1 and CDR2 from the germline V gene are MDHEN and SYDVKM. Worth noting for this clone: Its antigen is unidentified.

The repertoire was sequenced with immunoSEQ multiplex PCR; TCRdb's copy has only in-frame clones and lacks some. In the table there are 150,000 to 180,000 clones, around 84% of which are singletons. The rearrangement links TRBV28 to TRBJ2-3; tentatively, D is TRBD2 (7 bases). The TCR was taken from a human donor in good health. Sequencing input: PBMCs. The CDR3 loop reads CASSFSSGGRTSTDTQYF. The DNA of the CDR3 is TGTGCCAGCAGTTTCTCCTCCGGGGGGCGGACTAGCACAGATACGCAGTATTTT.